What follows are 8 T cell receptor beta chains derived from one specimen sequenced in a study of cytotoxic CD8 clonotypes in ibrutinib-treated CLL. TCRdb keeps only in-frame clones here, not all; method: immunoSEQ multiplex PCR. The sample lists about 300,000 clones, less than 85% occurring once. The sample here was PBMCs, taken at disease progression, from a patient treated with ibrutinib. These receptors were collected from a human donor with chronic lymphocytic leukemia.

This chain links TRBV9 with TRBJ2-2; possibly TRBD2 for D (5 bases). Trimming removed 0 bases from V and 7 bases from J, with 19 bases in between. This CDR3 comprises 17 residues. Per germline, CDR1 SGDLS and CDR2 YYNGEE. CDR3 coding DNA: TGTGCCAGCAGCGTAGGAGGGTTGACAAGCCTACGCGGGGAGCTGTTTTTT. Its protein product is CASSVGGLTSLRGELFF. Complete variable domain (other parts from reference TRBV9 and TRBJ2-2): DSGVTQTPKHLITATGQRVTLRCSPRSGDLSVYWYQQSLDQGLQFLIQYYNGEERAKGNILERFSAQQFPDLHSELNLSSLELGDSALYFCASSVGGLTSLRGELFFGEGSRLTVL.

The chain links TRBV29-1 to TRBJ1-4; D gene ambiguous. The CDR3 spans 11 residues. The germline gives CDR1 SQVTM, CDR2 ANQGSEA. V shed 4 bases and J shed 5 bases, with 5 bases lying between them. CDR3 loop: CSVAKNEKLFF. In DNA form, the CDR3 reads TGCAGCGTTGCCAAAAATGAAAAACTGTTTTTT. The full variable domain, rest sourced from reference TRBV29-1 and TRBJ1-4, is SAVISQKPSRDICQRGTSLTIQCQVDSQVTMMFWYRQQPGQSLTLIATANQGSEATYESGFVIDKFPISRPNLTFSTLTVSNMSPEDSSIYLCSVAKNEKLFFGSGTQLSVL.

The chain joins TRBV25-1 to TRBJ1-2; D may be TRBD1 (5 bases). The CDR3 length is 13 residues. Germline CDR1 and CDR2: MGHDK and SYGVNS. V was pared by 5 bases and J by 7 bases, with 14 bases between. The CDR3 DNA sequence: TGTGCCAGCAGTAGTGTCGGGGGTGCTGGCTACACCTTC. It specifies CASSSVGGAGYTF.

This sequence joins TRBV19 and TRBJ2-1; D might be TRBD2 (6 bases). The ends were cut back, 4 bases at V and 5 bases at J, with 24 bases in the middle. The length of the CDR3 is 18 residues. Germline values: CDR1 LNHDA, CDR2 SQIVND (reference sequence). The CDR3 reads CASSTRPFTSNPHNEQFF. CDR3 bases: TGTGCCAGTAGTACCCGCCCCTTCACTAGCAACCCCCACAATGAGCAGTTCTTC.

The CDR3: CASSSGKNYGYTF. DNA of the CDR3: TGTGCCAGCAGTTCTGGGAAGAACTATGGCTACACCTTC. The genes are TRBV6-5 and TRBJ1-2; D not resolved. V was trimmed by 4 bases and J by 2 bases, leaving 8 bases between them. This CDR3 region has 13 residues. Germline CDR1 and CDR2: MNHEY and SVGAGI.

DNA of the CDR3: TGTGCCAGCAGTTTATCGCATGGTCAGCCCCAGCATTTT. Encoded protein: CASSLSHGQPQHF. This rearrangement joins TRBV28 to TRBJ1-5; D not certain. V lost 1 base and J 6 bases, leaving 7 bases between the germline ends. The germline CDR1 and CDR2 sequences are MDHEN and SYDVKM. CDR3 size: 13 residues.

This chain joins TRBV28 and TRBJ1-1; a weak D match, TRBD1 (5 bases). The germline CDR1 and CDR2 sequences are MDHEN and SYDVKM. The CDR3 loop spans 13 amino acids. V dropped 6 bases and J dropped 4 bases, with 12 bases sitting between them. The CDR3: CASRIRVGTEAFF. The CDR3 DNA sequence: TGTGCCAGCAGAATCAGGGTTGGCACTGAAGCTTTCTTT.

The rearrangement uses TRBV5-6 and TRBJ1-5; D is uncertain. The CDR3 consists of 15 residues. Per the germline V gene, CDR1 is SGHDT and CDR2 is YYEEEE. V was clipped by 0 bases and J by 0 bases, with 7 bases between them. In nucleotides, the CDR3 is TGTGCCAGCAGCTTGGGACAATATAGCAATCAGCCCCAGCATTTT. This encodes CASSLGQYSNQPQHF.